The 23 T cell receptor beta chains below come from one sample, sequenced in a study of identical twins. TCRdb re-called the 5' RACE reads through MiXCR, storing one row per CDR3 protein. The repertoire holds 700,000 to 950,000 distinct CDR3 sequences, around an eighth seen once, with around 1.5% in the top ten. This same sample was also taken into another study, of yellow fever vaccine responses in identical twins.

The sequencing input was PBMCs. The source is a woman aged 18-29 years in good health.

For the CDR3, the DNA is TGTGCCAGCAGCACCTCGGCTAGCGGGGTCTACGAGCAGTACTTC. Residues: CASSTSASGVYEQYF. The chain combines TRBV7-9 with TRBJ2-7, with TRBD2 identical over 9 bases. V shed 5 bases, J shed 3 bases, and the junction held 8 bases outside the gene matches. The CDR3 runs to 15 residues. Germline CDR1 is SEHNR and CDR2 is FQNEAQ (reference sequence).

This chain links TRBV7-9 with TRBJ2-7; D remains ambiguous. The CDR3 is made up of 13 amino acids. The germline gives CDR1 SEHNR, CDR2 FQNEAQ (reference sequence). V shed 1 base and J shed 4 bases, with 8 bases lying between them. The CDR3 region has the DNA TGTGCCAGCAGCTTAGGAGGAGAGTACGAGCAGTACGTC. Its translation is CASSLGGEYEQYV.

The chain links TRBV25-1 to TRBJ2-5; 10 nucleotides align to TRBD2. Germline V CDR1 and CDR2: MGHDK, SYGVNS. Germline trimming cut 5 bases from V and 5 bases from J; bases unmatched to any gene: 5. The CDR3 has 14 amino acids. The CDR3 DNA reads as TGTGCCAGCAGTAAAACTAGCGGGACGGAGACCCAGTACTTC. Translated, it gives CASSKTSGTETQYF.

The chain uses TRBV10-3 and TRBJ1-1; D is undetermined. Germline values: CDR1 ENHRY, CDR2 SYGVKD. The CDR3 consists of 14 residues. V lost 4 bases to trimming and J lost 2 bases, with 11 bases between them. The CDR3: CAISAHGSNTEAFF. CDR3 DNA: TGTGCCATCAGTGCACATGGGAGTAACACTGAAGCTTTCTTT.

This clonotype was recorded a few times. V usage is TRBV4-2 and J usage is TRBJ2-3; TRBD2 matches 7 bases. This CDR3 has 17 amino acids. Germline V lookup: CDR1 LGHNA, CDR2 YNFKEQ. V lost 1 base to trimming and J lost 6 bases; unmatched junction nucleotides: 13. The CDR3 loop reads CASSQGGGAGDPDTQYF. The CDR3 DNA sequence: TGTGCCAGCAGCCAAGGGGGAGGGGCGGGAGATCCCGATACGCAGTATTTT.

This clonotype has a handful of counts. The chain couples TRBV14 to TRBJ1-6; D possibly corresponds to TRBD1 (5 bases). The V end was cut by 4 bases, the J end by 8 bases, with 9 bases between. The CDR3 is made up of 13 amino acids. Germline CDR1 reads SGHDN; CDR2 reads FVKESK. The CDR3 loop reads CASSPLGDSPLHF. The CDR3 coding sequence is TGTGCCAGCAGCCCTCTGGGGGATTCACCCCTCCACTTT.

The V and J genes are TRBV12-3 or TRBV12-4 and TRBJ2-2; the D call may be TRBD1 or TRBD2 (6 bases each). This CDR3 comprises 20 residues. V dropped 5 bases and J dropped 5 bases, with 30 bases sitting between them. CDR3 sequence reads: CASSLTRDRQGGLFTGELFF. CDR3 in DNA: TGTGCCAGCAGTCTGACAAGAGACCGTCAAGGGGGACTTTTTACCGGGGAGCTGTTTTTT.

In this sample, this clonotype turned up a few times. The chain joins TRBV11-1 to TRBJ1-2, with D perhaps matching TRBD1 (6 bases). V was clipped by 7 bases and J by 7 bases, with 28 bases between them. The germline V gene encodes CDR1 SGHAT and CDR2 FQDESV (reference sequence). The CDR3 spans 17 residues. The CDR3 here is CASTDRAFGGGRIGYTF. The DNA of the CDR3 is TGTGCCAGCACCGACAGAGCCTTCGGGGGCGGAAGAATTGGCTACACCTTC.

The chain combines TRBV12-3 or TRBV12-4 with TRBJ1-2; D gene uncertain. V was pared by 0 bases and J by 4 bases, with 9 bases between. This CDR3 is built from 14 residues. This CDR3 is CASSLASDAYGYTF. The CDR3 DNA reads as TGTGCCAGCAGTTTAGCGTCAGACGCCTATGGCTACACCTTC.

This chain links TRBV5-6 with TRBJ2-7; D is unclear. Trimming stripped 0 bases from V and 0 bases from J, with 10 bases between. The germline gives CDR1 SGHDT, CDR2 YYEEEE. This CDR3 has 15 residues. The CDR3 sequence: CASSLVGAGSYEQYV. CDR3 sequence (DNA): TGTGCCAGCAGCTTGGTAGGTGCAGGCTCCTACGAGCAGTACGTC.

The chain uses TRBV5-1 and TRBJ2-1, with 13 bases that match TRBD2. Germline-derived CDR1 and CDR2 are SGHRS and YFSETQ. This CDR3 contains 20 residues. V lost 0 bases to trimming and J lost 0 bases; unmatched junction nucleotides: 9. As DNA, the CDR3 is TGCGCCAGCAGCTTGGCGCGGACTAGCGGGGGTACCAGCTCCTACAATGAGCAGTTCTTC. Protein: CASSLARTSGGTSSYNEQFF.

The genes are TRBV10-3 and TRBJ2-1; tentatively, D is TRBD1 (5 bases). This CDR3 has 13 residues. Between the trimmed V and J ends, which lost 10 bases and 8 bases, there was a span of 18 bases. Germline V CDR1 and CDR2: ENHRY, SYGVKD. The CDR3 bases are TGTGCCACCACCGGGCCAAGGGGCGATGAGCAGTTCTTC. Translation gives CATTGPRGDEQFF.

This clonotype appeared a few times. In DNA, the CDR3 is TGTGCCACCTGGGCCGAAGGGGGGCATGAGCAGTTCTTC. Translated: CATWAEGGHEQFF. The J gene is TRBJ2-1, the V gene TRBV10-3, with D tentatively TRBD1 or TRBD2 (6 bases each). The CDR3 consists of 13 residues. Trimming left V 10 bases short and J 8 bases short, with 18 bases between. The V gene's germline CDR1 is ENHRY and CDR2 SYGVKD.

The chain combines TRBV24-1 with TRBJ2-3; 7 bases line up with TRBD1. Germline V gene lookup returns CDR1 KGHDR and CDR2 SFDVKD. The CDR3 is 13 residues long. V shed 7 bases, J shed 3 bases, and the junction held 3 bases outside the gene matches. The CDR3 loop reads CATSEQGTDTQYF. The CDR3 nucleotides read TGTGCCACCAGCGAACAGGGGACAGATACGCAGTATTTT.

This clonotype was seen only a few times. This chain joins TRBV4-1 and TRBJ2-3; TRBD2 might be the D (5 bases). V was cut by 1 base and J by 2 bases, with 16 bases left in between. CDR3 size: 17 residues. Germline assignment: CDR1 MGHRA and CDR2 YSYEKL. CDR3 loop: CASSQVWKAEDTDTQYF. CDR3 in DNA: TGCGCCAGCAGCCAAGTTTGGAAAGCGGAGGACACAGATACGCAGTATTTT.

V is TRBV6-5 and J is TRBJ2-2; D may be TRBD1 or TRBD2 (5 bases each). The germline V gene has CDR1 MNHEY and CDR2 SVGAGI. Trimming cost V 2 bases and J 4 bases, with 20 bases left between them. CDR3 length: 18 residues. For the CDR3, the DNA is TGTGCCAGCAGTTACGGCTACCCGGACACTGGAGGCACCGGGGAGCTGTTTTTT. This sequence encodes CASSYGYPDTGGTGELFF.

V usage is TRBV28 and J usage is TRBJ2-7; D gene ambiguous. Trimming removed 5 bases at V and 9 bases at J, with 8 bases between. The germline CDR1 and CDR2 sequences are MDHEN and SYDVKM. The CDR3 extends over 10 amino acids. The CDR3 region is CASSRNGQYF. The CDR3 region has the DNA TGTGCCAGCAGTCGGAATGGGCAGTACTTC.

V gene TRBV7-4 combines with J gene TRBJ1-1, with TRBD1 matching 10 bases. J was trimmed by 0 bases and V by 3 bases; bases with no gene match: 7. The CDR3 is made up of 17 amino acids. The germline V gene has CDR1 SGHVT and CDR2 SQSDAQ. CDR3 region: CASSLPGQGILNTEAFF. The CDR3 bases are TGTGCCAGCAGCTTGCCGGGACAGGGGATTTTGAACACTGAAGCTTTCTTT.

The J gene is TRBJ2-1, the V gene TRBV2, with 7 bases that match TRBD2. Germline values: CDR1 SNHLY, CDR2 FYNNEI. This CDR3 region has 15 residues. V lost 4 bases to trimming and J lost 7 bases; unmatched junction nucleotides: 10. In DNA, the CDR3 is TGTGCCAGCAGTGGATTGGGCGGGAGCGAGAATGAGCAGTTCTTC. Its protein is CASSGLGGSENEQFF.

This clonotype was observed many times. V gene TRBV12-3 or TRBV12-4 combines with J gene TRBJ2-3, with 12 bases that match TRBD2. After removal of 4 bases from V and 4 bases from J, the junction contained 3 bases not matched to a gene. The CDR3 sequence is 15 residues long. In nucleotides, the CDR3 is TGTGCCAGCAGTTCACTAGCGGGGGGATCAGATACGCAGTATTTT. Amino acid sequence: CASSSLAGGSDTQYF.

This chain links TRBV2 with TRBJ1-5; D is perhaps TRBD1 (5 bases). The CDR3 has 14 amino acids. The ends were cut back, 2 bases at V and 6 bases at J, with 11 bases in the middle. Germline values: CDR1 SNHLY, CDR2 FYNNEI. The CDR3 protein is CASSEIGVVQPQHF. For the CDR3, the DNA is TGTGCCAGCAGTGAAATAGGGGTTGTTCAGCCCCAGCATTTT.

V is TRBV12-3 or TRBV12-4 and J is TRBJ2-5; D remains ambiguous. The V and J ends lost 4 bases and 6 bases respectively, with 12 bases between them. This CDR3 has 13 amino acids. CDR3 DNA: TGTGCCAGCAGTTGGGAAGGGAAAAAGACCCAGTACTTC. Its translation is CASSWEGKKTQYF.

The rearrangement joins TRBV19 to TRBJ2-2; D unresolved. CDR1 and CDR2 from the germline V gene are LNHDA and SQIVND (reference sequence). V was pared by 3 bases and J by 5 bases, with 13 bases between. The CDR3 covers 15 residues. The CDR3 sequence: CASSIGVSSTGELFF. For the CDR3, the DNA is TGTGCCAGTAGTATCGGAGTCTCGAGTACCGGGGAGCTGTTTTTT.